This T cell receptor beta chain was found in a study of blood T cell repertoires in COVID-19. Looking at the study overall: Italy, Spain and the United States were the sources of the convalescent and acute COVID-19 samples.

Generated by immunoSEQ multiplex PCR, the TCRdb table keeps only in-frame clones and is missing some. This table holds approximately 150,000 clones, around 86% found once. The CDR3 covers 13 residues. Trimming cost V 5 bases and J 7 bases, with 11 bases left between them. The receptor was isolated from a woman at least 80 years old with COVID-19, enrolled during active disease. The chain employs TRBV12-3 or TRBV12-4 and TRBJ2-2, with D possibly matching TRBD1 (5 bases). Material for sequencing was peripheral blood. CDR3 DNA sequence: TGTGCCAGCAGTGGGGTAGGGGACGGGGAGCTGTTTTTT. It encodes CASSGVGDGELFF.